The present entry profiles one TCR beta chain with its context. These data originate in a study of blood T cell repertoires in COVID-19. At the level of the study: The United States, Italy and Spain were the sources of the acute and convalescent COVID-19 samples. Nucleic acid was either cDNA or gDNA, and it came from T cells, B-cell-depleted T cells, or PBMCs.

Only in-frame clones appear in the TCRdb table, and some are missing; sequencing was by immunoSEQ multiplex PCR. Of over 250,000 clones in the sample, 65% to 90% were seen once. The CDR3 loop spans 16 amino acids. The germline V gene encodes CDR1 LGHNA and CDR2 YSLEER. V shed 1 base, J shed 1 base, and the junction held 2 bases outside the gene matches. The specimen was peripheral blood. This receptor was identified in a human donor in a cohort sampled during active COVID-19. The chain combines TRBV4-3 with TRBJ2-3, with TRBD2 matching 10 bases. CDR3 loop: CASSQALAGRTDTQYF. The CDR3 DNA follows: TGCGCCAGCAGCCAAGCACTAGCGGGACGCACAGATACGCAGTATTTT.